This T cell receptor (beta chain) was identified in a study of T cells in Graves' hyperthyroidism and ophthalmopathy. Stable Graves' hyperthyroidism meant no ophthalmopathy progression within 18 months. With a duration under 2 months, the hyperthyroidism was newly diagnosed in patients aged 18 to 65. Any patient presenting with uncontrolled infection, other autoimmune disease, pregnancy or lactation was left out. Whole-study findings and limits: Ophthalmopathy and stable hyperthyroidism were told apart by a 13 V-J model.

TCR beta CDR3 region amplification was performed from RNA transcripts. The HTBI primer set drove a first-round RT-PCR of the TCR CDR3. TCRdb processed the multiplex PCR reads anew with MiXCR; each CDR3 protein has one entry. The table includes about 760,000 distinct CDR3 sequences, around 40% detected once. Trimming took 3 bases from V and 4 from J, leaving 0 bases between them. CDR1 DFQATT and CDR2 SNEGSKA come from the germline V gene (reference sequence). The CDR3 consists of 10 residues. Concerning this clonotype: Its antigen is unidentified.

The chain recombines TRBV20-1 with TRBJ2-2; D not certain. The sample consisted of blood. This sequence originates from a middle-aged woman with Graves' hyperthyroidism. CDR3 amino acids: CSASTGELFF. The CDR3 DNA reads TGCAGTGCTAGCACCGGGGAGCTGTTTTTT.